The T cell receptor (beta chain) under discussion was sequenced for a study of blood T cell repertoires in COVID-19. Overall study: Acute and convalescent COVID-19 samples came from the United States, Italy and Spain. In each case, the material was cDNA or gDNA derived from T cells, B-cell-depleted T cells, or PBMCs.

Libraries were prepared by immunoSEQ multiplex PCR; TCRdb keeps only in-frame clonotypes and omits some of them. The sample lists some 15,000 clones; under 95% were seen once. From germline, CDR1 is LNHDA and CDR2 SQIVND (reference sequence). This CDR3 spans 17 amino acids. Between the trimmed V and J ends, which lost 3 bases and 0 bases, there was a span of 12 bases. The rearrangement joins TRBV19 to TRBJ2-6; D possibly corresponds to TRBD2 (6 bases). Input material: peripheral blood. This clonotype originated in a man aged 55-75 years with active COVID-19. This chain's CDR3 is CASSIGGAGSGANVLTF. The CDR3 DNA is TGTGCCAGTAGTATCGGAGGGGCCGGCTCTGGGGCCAACGTCCTGACTTTC.